This TCR beta chain was sequenced during a study of T cell responses to AZD1222 COVID-19 vaccine. Findings and caveats of the study: Only a handful of people who got AZD1222 tested seropositive at baseline.

On this clone: Antigen unknown.

This CDR3 has 15 amino acids. The V end was cut by 4 bases, the J end by 0 bases, with 12 bases between. CDR1 and CDR2 (germline): SGHTA, FQGNSA. Combined were second doses at about 4 or about 12 weeks. Sequenced by immunoSEQ multiplex PCR; TCRdb stores in-frame clones only, minus some. The table lists roughly 150,000 clones, 80% to 95% of them singletons. The chain links TRBV7-2 to TRBJ1-1; D unresolved. This TCR derives from an adult who received the AZD1222 COVID-19 vaccine. This material consisted of peripheral blood, taken 28 days after the second AZD1222 dose. CDR3 region: CASSSEIFMNTEAFF. The DNA for the CDR3 is TGTGCCAGCAGCTCTGAGATCTTCATGAACACTGAAGCTTTCTTT.